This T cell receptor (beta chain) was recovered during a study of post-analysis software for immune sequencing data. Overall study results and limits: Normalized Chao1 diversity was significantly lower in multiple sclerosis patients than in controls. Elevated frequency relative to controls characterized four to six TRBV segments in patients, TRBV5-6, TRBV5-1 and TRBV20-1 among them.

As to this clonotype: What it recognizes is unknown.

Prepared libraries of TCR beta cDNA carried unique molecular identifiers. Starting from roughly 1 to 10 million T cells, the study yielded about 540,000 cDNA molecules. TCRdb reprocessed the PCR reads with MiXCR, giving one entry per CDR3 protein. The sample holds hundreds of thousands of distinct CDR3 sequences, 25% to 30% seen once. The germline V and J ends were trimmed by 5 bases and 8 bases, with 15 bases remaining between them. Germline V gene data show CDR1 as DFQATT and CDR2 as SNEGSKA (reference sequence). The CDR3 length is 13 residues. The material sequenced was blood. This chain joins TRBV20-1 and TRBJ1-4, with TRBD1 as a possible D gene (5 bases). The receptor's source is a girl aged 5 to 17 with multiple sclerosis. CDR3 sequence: CSAHIGVKEKLFF. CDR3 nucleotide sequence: TGCAGTGCTCATATAGGGGTTAAGGAAAAACTGTTTTTT.